This TCR beta chain came from a study of T cell responses to AZD1222 COVID-19 vaccine. The germline V gene encodes CDR1 SGHTA and CDR2 FQGNSA. V lost 0 bases to trimming and J lost 1 base, with 3 bases between them. This CDR3 comprises 13 residues. The method was immunoSEQ multiplex PCR; TCRdb's version includes in-frame clones alone and lacks a portion of them. The sample includes about 120,000 clones, around 89% of them seen just once. The V gene is TRBV7-2, the J gene TRBJ2-5; D unclear. This TCR derives from an adult in good health. The specimen was peripheral blood, collected on day 0 of MenACWY control vaccination. In nucleotides, the CDR3 is TGTGCCAGCAGCTTAGCGGTCCAAGAGACCCAGTACTTC. Translated, it gives CASSLAVQETQYF.